Shown below are 5 T cell receptor beta chains from a single sample sequenced in a study of monozygotic twins with inflammatory bowel disease. One entry per CDR3 protein, without DNA, is what TCRdb gives after re-calling the 5' RACE reads. The sample includes some 400,000 distinct CDR3 sequences. The sample comprised blood. The receptors come from a human donor with ulcerative colitis or Crohn's disease, or a healthy co-twin of an affected twin (not recorded which).

The chain is built from TRBV10-3 and TRBJ2-7; without DNA, the TCRdb call of TRBD2 cannot be checked. Germline V gene data show CDR1 as ENHRY and CDR2 as SYGVKD. CDR3 length: 16 residues. The CDR3: CAISEGLAGVPNEQYF.

The V call is TRBV20-1, the J call TRBJ1-6. Germline V gives CDR1 DFQATT, CDR2 SNEGSKA (reference sequence). The CDR3 length is 15 residues. This CDR3 is CSARTQSLSNSPLHF.

CDR3: CSARLAGETQYF. The chain has TRBV20-1 and TRBJ2-5; the D gene TCRdb calls, TRBD2, cannot be checked with no DNA. CDR3 length equals 12 residues. Germline CDR1 and CDR2: DFQATT and SNEGSKA (reference sequence).

The V and J genes are TRBV20-1 and TRBJ1-1; TCRdb indicates TRBD1, and absent DNA this call remains unverified. CDR1 DFQATT and CDR2 SNEGSKA come from the germline V gene (reference sequence). There are 12 residues in the CDR3. CDR3 amino acids: CRADRANTEAFF.

The J gene is TRBJ2-2, the V gene TRBV20-1; TCRdb names TRBD2, which stays unverified in the absence of DNA. CDR1 and CDR2 (germline): DFQATT, SNEGSKA (reference sequence). CDR3 length: 16 residues. The CDR3 loop reads CSAREKGSANTGELFF.